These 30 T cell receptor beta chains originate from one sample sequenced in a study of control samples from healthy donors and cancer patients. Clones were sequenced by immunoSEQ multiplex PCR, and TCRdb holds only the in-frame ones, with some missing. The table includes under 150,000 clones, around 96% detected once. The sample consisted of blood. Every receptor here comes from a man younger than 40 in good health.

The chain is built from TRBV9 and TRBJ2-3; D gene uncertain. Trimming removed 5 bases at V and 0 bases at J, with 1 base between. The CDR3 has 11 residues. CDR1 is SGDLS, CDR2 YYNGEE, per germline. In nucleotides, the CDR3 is TGTGCCAGCAGTAGCACAGATACGCAGTATTTT. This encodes CASSSTDTQYF.

The CDR3: CASSKGGNYGYTF. DNA for the CDR3: TGTGCCAGCAGTAAAGGGGGGAACTATGGCTACACCTTC. The chain is built from TRBV6-2 or TRBV6-3 and TRBJ1-2; perhaps TRBD1 as D (6 bases). V was clipped by 5 bases and J by 2 bases, with 9 bases between them. In germline, CDR1 is MNHEY, CDR2 SVGEGT. CDR3 size: 13 residues.

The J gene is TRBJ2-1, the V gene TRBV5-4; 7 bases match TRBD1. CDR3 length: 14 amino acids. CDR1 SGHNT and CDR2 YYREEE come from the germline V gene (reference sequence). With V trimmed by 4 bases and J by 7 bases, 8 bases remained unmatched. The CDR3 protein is CASSRFDRVNEQFF. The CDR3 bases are TGTGCCAGCAGCCGCTTTGACAGGGTGAATGAGCAGTTCTTC.

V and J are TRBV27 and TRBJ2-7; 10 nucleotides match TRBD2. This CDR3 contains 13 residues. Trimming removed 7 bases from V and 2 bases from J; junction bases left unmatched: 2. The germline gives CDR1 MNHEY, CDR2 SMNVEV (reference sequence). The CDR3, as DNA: TGTGCCAGCAAACTAGCGGGAACCTACGAGCAGTACTTC. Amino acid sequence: CASKLAGTYEQYF.

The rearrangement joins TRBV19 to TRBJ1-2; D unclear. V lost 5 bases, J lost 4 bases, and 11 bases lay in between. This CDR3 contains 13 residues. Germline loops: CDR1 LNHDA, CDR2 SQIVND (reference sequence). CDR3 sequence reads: CASSVGGSYGYTF. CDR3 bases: TGTGCCAGTAGTGTCGGTGGGTCCTATGGCTACACCTTC.

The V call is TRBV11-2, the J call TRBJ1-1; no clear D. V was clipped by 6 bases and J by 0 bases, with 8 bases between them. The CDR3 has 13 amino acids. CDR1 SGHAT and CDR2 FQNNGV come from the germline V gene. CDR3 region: CASRRGVNTEAFF. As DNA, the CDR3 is TGTGCCAGCAGGCGCGGGGTGAACACTGAAGCTTTCTTT. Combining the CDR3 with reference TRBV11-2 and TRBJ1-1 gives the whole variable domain EAGVAQSPRYKIIEKRQSVAFWCNPISGHATLYWYQQILGQGPKLLIQFQNNGVVDDSQLPKDRFSAERLKGVDSTLKIQPAKLEDSAVYLCASRRGVNTEAFFGQGTRLTVV.

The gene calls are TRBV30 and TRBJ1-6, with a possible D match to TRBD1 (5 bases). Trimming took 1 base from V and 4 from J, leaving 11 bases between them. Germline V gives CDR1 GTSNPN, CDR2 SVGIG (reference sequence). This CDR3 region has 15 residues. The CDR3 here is CAWSDTGRYNSPLHF. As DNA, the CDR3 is TGTGCCTGGAGTGACACGGGACGGTATAATTCACCCCTCCACTTT.

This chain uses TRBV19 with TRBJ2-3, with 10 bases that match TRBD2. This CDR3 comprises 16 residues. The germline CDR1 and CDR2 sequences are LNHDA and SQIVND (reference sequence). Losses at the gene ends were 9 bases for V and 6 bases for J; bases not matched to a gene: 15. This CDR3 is CASSGGASAAYDTQYF. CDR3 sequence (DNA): TGTGCCAGCAGCGGGGGGGCTTCCGCGGCCTACGATACGCAGTATTTT.

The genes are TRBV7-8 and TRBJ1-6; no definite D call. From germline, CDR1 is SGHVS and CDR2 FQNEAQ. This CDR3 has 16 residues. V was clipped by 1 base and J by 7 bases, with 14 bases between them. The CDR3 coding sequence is TGTGCCAGCAGCTTAGGATCACCCACAACCAATTCACCCCTCCACTTT. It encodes CASSLGSPTTNSPLHF.

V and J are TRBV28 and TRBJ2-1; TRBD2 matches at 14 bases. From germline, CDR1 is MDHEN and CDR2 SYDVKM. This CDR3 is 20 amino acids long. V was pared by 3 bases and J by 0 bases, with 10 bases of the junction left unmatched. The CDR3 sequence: CASSFSGLAGGLSSYNEQFF. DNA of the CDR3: TGTGCCAGCAGTTTCTCCGGACTAGCGGGGGGACTAAGCTCCTACAATGAGCAGTTCTTC.

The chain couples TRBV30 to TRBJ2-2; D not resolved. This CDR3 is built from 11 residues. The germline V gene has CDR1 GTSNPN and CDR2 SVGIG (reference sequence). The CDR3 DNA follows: TGTGGGCAGCGGAACACCGGGGAGCTGTTTTTT. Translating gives CGQRNTGELFF.

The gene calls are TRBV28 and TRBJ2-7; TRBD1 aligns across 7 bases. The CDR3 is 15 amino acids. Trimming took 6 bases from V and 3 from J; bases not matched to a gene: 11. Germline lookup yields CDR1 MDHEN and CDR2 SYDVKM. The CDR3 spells CASSGGQVSSYEQYF. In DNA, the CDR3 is TGTGCCAGCAGCGGAGGACAGGTTTCGAGCTACGAGCAGTACTTC. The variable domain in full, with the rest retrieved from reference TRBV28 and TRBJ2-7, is DVKVTQSSRYLVKRTGEKVFLECVQDMDHENMFWYRQDPGLGLRLIYFSYDVKMKEKGDIPEGYSVSREKKERFSLILESASTNQTSMYLCASSGGQVSSYEQYFGPGTRLTVT.

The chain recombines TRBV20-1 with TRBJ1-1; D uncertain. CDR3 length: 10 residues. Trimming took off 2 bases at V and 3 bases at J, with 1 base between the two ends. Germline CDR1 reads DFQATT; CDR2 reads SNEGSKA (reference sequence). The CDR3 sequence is CSARYTEAFF. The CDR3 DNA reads TGCAGTGCTAGATACACTGAAGCTTTCTTT.

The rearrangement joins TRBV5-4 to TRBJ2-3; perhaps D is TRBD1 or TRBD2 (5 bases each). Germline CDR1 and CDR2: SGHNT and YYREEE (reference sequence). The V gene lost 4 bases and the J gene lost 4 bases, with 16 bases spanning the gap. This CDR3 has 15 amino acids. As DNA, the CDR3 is TGTGCCAGCAGCCGGGACCCCTCCGCGGCAGATACGCAGTATTTT. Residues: CASSRDPSAADTQYF.

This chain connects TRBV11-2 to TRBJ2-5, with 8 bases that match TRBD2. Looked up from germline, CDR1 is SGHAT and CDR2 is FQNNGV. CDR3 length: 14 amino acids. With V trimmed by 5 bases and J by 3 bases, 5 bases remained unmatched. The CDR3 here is CASSPGTREETQYF. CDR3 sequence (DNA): TGTGCCAGCAGCCCCGGGACTAGAGAAGAGACCCAGTACTTC.

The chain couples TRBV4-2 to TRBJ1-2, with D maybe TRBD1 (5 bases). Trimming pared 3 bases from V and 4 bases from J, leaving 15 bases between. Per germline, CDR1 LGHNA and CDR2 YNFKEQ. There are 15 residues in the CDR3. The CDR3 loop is CASSQGDGSSYGYTF. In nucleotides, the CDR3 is TGTGCCAGCAGCCAGGGGGACGGGTCGAGCTATGGCTACACCTTC.

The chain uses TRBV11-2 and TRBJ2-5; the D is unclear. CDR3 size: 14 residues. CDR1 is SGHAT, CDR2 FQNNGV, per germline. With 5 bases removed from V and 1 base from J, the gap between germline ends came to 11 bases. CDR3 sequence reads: CASSPRVSQETQYF. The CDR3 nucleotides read TGTGCCAGCAGCCCCCGGGTCTCCCAAGAGACCCAGTACTTC.

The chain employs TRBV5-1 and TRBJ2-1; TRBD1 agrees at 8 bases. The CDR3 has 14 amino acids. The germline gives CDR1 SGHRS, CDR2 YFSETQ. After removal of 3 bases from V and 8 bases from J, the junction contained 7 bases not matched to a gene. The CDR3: CASSSRQGRDEQFF. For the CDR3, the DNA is TGCGCCAGCAGCTCCCGACAGGGGAGAGATGAGCAGTTCTTC.

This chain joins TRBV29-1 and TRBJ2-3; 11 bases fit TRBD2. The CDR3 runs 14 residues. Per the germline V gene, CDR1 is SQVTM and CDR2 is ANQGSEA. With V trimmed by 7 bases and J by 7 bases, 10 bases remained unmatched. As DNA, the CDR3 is TGCAGCGCGTTTAGCGGGGGGGCCTCCTATACGCAGTATTTT. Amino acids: CSAFSGGASYTQYF.

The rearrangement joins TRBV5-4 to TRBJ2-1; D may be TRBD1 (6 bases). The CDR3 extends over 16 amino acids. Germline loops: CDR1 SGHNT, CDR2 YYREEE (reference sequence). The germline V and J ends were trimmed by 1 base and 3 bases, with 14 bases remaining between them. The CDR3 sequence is CASSLPGGLYYNEQFF. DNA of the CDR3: TGTGCCAGCAGCTTGCCTGGGGGCCTGTACTACAATGAGCAGTTCTTC.

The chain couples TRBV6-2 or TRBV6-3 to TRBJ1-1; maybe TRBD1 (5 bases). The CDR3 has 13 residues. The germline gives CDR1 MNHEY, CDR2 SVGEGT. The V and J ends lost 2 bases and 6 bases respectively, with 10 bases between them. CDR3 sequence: CASSYRDSSEAFF. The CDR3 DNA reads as TGTGCCAGCAGTTACCGTGACAGCTCTGAAGCTTTCTTT.

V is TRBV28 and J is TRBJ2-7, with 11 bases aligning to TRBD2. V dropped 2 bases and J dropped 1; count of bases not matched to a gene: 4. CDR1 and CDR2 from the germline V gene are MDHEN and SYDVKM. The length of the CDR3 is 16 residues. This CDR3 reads CASSLTSGGLSYEQYF. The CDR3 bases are TGTGCCAGCAGTTTAACTAGCGGGGGTTTGTCCTACGAGCAGTACTTC.

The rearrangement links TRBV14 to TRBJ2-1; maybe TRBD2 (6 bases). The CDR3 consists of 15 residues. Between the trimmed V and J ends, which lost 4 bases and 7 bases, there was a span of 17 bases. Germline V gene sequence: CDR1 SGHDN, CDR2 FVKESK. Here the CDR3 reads CASSLLAGSINEQFF. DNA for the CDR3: TGTGCCAGCAGCCTCCTGGCGGGGAGTATAAATGAGCAGTTCTTC.

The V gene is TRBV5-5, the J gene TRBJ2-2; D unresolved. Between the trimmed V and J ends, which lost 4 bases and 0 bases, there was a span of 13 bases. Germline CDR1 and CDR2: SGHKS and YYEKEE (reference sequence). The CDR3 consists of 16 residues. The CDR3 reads CASSNLLAPNTGELFF. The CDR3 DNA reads TGTGCCAGCAGCAACCTATTGGCCCCGAACACCGGGGAGCTGTTTTTT.

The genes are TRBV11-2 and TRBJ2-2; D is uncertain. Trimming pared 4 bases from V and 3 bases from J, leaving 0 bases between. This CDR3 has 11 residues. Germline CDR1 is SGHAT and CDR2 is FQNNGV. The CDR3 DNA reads TGTGCCAGCAGCTACACCGGGGAGCTGTTTTTT. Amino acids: CASSYTGELFF. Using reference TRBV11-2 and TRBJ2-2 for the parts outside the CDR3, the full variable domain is EAGVAQSPRYKIIEKRQSVAFWCNPISGHATLYWYQQILGQGPKLLIQFQNNGVVDDSQLPKDRFSAERLKGVDSTLKIQPAKLEDSAVYLCASSYTGELFFGEGSRLTVL.

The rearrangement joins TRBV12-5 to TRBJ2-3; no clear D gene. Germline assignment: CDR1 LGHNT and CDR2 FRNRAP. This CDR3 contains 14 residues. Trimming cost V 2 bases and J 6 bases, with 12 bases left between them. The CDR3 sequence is CASGLPLMADTQYF. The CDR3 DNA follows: TGTGCTAGTGGTTTGCCTCTCATGGCGGATACGCAGTATTTT.

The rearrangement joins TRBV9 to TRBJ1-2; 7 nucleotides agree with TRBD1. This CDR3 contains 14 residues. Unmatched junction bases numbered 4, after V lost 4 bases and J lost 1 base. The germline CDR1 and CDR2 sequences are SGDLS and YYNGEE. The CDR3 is CASSRQGDNYGYTF. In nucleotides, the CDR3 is TGTGCCAGCAGCCGACAGGGCGATAACTATGGCTACACCTTC.

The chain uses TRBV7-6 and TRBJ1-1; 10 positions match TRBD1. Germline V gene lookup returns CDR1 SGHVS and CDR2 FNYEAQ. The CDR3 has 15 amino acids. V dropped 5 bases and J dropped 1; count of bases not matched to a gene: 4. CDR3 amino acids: CASSLRQGANTEAFF. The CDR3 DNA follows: TGTGCCAGCAGCCTACGACAGGGGGCGAACACTGAAGCTTTCTTT.

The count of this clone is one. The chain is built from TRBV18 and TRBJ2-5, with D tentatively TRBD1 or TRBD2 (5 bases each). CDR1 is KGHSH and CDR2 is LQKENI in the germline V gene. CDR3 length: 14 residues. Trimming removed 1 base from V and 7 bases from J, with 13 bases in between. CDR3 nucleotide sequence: TGTGCCAGCTCACCACTAGAGGGGCAGGGGACCCAGTACTTC. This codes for CASSPLEGQGTQYF. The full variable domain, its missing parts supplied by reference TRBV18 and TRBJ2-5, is NAGVMQNPRHLVRRRGQEARLRCSPMKGHSHVYWYRQLPEEGLKFMVYLQKENIIDESGMPKERFSAEFPKEGPSILRIQQVVRGDSAAYFCASSPLEGQGTQYFGPGTRLLVL.

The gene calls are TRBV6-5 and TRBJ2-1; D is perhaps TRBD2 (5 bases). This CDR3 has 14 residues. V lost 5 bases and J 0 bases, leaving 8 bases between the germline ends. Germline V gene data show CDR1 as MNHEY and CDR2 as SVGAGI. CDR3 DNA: TGTGCCAGCAGTCCGGGAAGCTCCTACAATGAGCAGTTCTTC. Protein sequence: CASSPGSSYNEQFF.